The source of this T cell receptor beta chain is a study of cytomegalovirus exposure and HLA in healthy donors. For the study at large: Later, an analysis reported that the 110 or so validation repertoires had used the same platform as the approximately 660 first-cohort repertoires. Study findings and constraints: The study put roughly 160 TCR beta chains on its list as cytomegalovirus-associated.

CDR3 size: 17 residues. V dropped 0 bases and J dropped 0 bases, with 14 bases sitting between them. Germline CDR1 reads KGHSH; CDR2 reads LQKENI. Profiling relied on immunoSEQ multiplex PCR, and the TCRdb table lists in-frame clones only, not all of them. The data contain 300,000 to 350,000 clones, approximately 91% of them singletons. Details on this clone: Its specificity is unknown.

The donors were members of the validation cohort, which comprised more than 90 subjects and was separate from the first cohort of more than 500 subjects. Sequencing used PBMCs. This sequence was found in a young man in good health and CMV-seronegative. The V gene is TRBV18, the J gene TRBJ1-2, with D possibly being TRBD1 (5 bases). The CDR3 DNA reads TGTGCCAGCTCACCACCGGGGACTGTTGTATCTAACTATGGCTACACCTTC. Encoded protein: CASSPPGTVVSNYGYTF.